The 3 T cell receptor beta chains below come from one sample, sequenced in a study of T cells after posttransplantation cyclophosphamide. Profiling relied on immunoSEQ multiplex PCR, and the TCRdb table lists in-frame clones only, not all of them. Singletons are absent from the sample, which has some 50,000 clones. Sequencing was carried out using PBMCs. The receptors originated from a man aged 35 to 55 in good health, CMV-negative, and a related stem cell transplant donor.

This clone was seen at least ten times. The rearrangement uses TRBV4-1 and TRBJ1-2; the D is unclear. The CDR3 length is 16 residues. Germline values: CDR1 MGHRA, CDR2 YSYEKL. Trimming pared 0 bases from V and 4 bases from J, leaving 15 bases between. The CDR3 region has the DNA TGCGCCAGCAGCCAAGATGAGCGGGTACCGTCCTATGGCTACACCTTC. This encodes CASSQDERVPSYGYTF.

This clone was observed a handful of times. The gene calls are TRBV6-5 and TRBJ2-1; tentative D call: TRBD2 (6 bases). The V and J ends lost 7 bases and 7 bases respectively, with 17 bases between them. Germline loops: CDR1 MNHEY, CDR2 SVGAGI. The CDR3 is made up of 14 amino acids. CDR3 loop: CASTAEGPPNEQFF. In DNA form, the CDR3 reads TGTGCCAGCACCGCGGAGGGCCCACCTAATGAGCAGTTCTTC.

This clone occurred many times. CDR3 DNA: TGTGCCAGCAGCCCTAGCGGGGGGAGCTCCTACAATGAGCAGTTCTTC. It specifies CASSPSGGSSYNEQFF. The rearrangement uses TRBV5-6 and TRBJ2-1; 11 nucleotides agree with TRBD2. Unmatched junction bases numbered 3, after V lost 4 bases and J lost 0 bases. The CDR3 extends over 16 amino acids. In germline, CDR1 is SGHDT, CDR2 YYEEEE.